This T cell receptor beta chain was identified during a study of T-cell reconstitution after alpha-beta-depleted transplantation in children. The authors prepared the TCRbeta library with unique molecular identifiers. TCRdb redid the calling of the PCR reads with MiXCR, one entry per CDR3 protein. In the table there are 900,000 or so distinct CDR3 sequences, roughly 15% of which are singletons. In germline, CDR1 is LGHDT, CDR2 YNNKEL (reference sequence). This CDR3 spans 13 amino acids. V lost 0 bases and J 3 bases, leaving 5 bases between the germline ends. The chain joins TRBV3-1 to TRBJ2-5, with D uncertain. The clonotype comes from a male patient under 18 who had a stem cell transplant for acute lymphoblastic leukemia, so the T cells may come from the graft donor. The sequenced sample was PBMCs, mostly from graft donor cells, obtained 360 days after TCRalphabeta/CD19-depleted stem cell transplant. The DNA for the CDR3 is TGTGCCAGCAGCCAAGAGAATGAAGAGACCCAGTACTTC. Translating gives CASSQENEETQYF.